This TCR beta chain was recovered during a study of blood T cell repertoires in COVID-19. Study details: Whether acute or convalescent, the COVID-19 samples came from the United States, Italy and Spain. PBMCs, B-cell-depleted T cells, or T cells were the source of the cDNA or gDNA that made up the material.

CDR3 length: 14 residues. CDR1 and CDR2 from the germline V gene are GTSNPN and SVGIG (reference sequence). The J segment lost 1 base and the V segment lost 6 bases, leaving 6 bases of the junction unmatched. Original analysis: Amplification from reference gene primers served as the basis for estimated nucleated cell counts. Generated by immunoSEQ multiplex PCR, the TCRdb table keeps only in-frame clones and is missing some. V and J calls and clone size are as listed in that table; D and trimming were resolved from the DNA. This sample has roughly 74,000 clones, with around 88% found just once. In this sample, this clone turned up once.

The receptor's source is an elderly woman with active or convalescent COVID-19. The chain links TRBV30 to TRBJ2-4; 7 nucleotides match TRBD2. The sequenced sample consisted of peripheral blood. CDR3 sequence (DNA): TGTGCCTGTAGCCCAGCGGGGGCCAAAAACATTCAGTACTTC. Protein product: CACSPAGAKNIQYF.